The 5 T cell receptor beta chains presented below share a single source sample, sequenced in a study of immune heterogeneity within non-small cell lung tumors. Bulk tumor gDNA, 550 to 750 ng per sample, served as the TCR template. Each primary tumor yielded several biopsies, collected far apart from one another at surgery. Those enrolled were patients newly diagnosed with untreated non-small cell lung cancer and undergoing curative surgery. Multiplex PCR (32 V and 13 J primers) was used to amplify the TCR beta CDR3. TCRdb called the multiplex PCR reads again in MiXCR, with one record for every CDR3 protein. The top ten hold approximately 16% of the sample, which has 15,000 or so distinct CDR3 sequences, around 30% seen once. The source material was lung tumor tissue. The receptors here all came from a woman aged 45-65 years with non-small cell lung cancer.

The chain has TRBV7-9 and TRBJ2-2, with D unclear. Trimming stripped 4 bases from V and 3 bases from J, with 6 bases between. The germline V gene has CDR1 SEHNR and CDR2 FQNEAQ (reference sequence). The CDR3 spans 13 residues. CDR3 loop: CASSSTYTGELFF. The CDR3 DNA follows: TGTGCCAGCAGCTCGACATACACCGGGGAGCTGTTTTTT. The full variable domain, rest sourced from reference TRBV7-9 and TRBJ2-2, is DTGVSQNPRHKITKRGQNVTFRCDPISEHNRLYWYRQTLGQGPEFLTYFQNEAQLEKSRLLSDRFSAERPKGSFSTLEIQRTEQGDSAMYLCASSSTYTGELFFGEGSRLTVL.

Turning to this clonotype: Since a much larger clone is just one base distant, this may be a read error. The V call is TRBV6-1, the J call TRBJ2-5; D unclear. This CDR3 spans 13 amino acids. CDR1 and CDR2 from the germline V gene are MNHNS and SASEGT. V dropped 5 bases and J dropped 2 bases, with 9 bases sitting between them. The CDR3 bases are TGTGCCAGCAGTCCGAGCAAACAAGAGACCCAGTACTTC. It specifies CASSPSKQETQYF.

For this clonotype: A much larger clone sits a single nucleotide away, making a read error possible. V and J are TRBV15 and TRBJ1-1, with no clear D. The CDR3 sequence is 14 residues long. Germline-derived CDR1 and CDR2 are LNHNV and YYDKDF (reference sequence). V lost 6 bases and J 0 bases, leaving 11 bases between the germline ends. The CDR3: CATRYRLMNTEAFF. CDR3 sequence (DNA): TGTGCCACCAGGTACCGGTTGATGAACACTGAAGCTTTCTTT.

There are many counts of this clonotype. CDR3 sequence (DNA): TGTGCCAGCAGCTTAGTCCTAGCGGGAGCAGATACGCAGTATTTT. Protein sequence: CASSLVLAGADTQYF. This chain uses TRBV7-9 with TRBJ2-3; 10 nucleotides align to TRBD2. Unmatched junction bases numbered 2, after V lost 1 base and J lost 4 bases. The CDR3 is 15 residues long. Looked up from germline, CDR1 is SEHNR and CDR2 is FQNEAQ (reference sequence).

Points on this clonotype: A much larger clone lies a single base off, so this may be a read error. The V and J genes are TRBV5-8 and TRBJ1-5; D gene ambiguous. The ends were cut back, 0 bases at V and 6 bases at J, with 1 base in the middle. The CDR3 is 11 amino acids. Germline CDR1 SGHTS, CDR2 YDEGEE. The CDR3 DNA follows: TGTGCCAGCAGCTTGGCTCAGCCCCAGCATTTT. This encodes CASSLAQPQHF.